Listed below are T cell receptor beta chains from one sample, sequenced in a study of T-cell memory formation after mild COVID-19. MiXCR was run by TCRdb on the 5' RACE reads, yielding one entry per CDR3 protein. The table has 130,000 to 150,000 distinct CDR3 sequences, under 7% seen once. Sequencing input: PBMCs or a T cell subset sorted from them (not recorded which). The receptors originated from an adult woman who had mild COVID-19 (a few samples of this study predate the infection). Cell type and time point are not known. The CDR3 runs from the conserved cysteine through the conserved F or W. D genes are given only for firm matches. Rows may omit the clone size; those that give it use once, few, many or a size class.

many	TRBV5-1	.	TRBJ2-1	TGCGCCAGCAGCGCGGACACGGGGGTCTACAATGAGCAGTTCTTC	CASSADTGVYNEQFF
few	TRBV19	.	TRBJ2-1	TGTGCCAGTAGTATAGAGGCAGGTCGGCAGTTCTTC	CASSIEAGRQFF
.	TRBV5-6	TRBD1	TRBJ2-1	TGTGCCAGCAGCTTTACCGGGACAGACTACAATGAGCAGTTCTTC	CASSFTGTDYNEQFF
.	TRBV4-1	.	TRBJ1-4	TGCGCCAGCAGCCTCGAGGTCCGGACAGCGCCCGTCACTAATGAAAAACTGTTTTTT	CASSLEVRTAPVTNEKLFF
many	TRBV7-9	TRBD1	TRBJ1-2	TGTGCCAGCAGTCTTCCGGGACAGGGACTACGGGGCTACACCTTC	CASSLPGQGLRGYTF
.	TRBV20-1	TRBD2	TRBJ2-3	TGCAGTGCTACGGGACTAGCGGGAGGGCCGGGGCAGTATTTT	CSATGLAGGPGQYF
.	TRBV7-2	TRBD2	TRBJ2-5	TGTGCCAGCAGCTTAGACAGTACTAGCGGGAGGATATCGGGAGAGACCCAGTACTTC	CASSLDSTSGRISGETQYF
few	TRBV29-1	.	TRBJ2-7	TGCAGCGTTGGGTGGGGCGACGAGCAGTACTTC	CSVGWGDEQYF
many	TRBV7-2	.	TRBJ2-1	TGTGCCAGCAGCTCGGAGAGGGGACTCCCTTCCTACAATGAGCAGTTCTTC	CASSSERGLPSYNEQFF
many	TRBV6-5	.	TRBJ2-7	TGTGCCAGCAGTTCTAACTGGGAATCCTACGAGCAGTACTTC	CASSSNWESYEQYF
many	TRBV12-3/TRBV12-4	.	TRBJ2-7	TGTGCCAGCAGTTTGGCGAGCAGTACCAACGAGCAGTACTTC	CASSLASSTNEQYF
few	TRBV7-8	.	TRBJ2-1	TGTGCCAGCAGCCCCATCCGGCAGGTTGCCTACAATGAGCAGTTCTTC	CASSPIRQVAYNEQFF
many	TRBV12-3/TRBV12-4	.	TRBJ1-4	TGTGCCAGCAGTTTAGGAGGGACTAATGAAAAACTGTTTTTT	CASSLGGTNEKLFF
.	TRBV5-1	.	TRBJ2-1	TGCGCCAGCAGCTTGGCCGTGGGGACCGGGGGCAATGAGCAGTTCTTC	CASSLAVGTGGNEQFF
many	TRBV6-5	.	TRBJ1-6	TGTGCCAGCAGTTACTCGAGTACGGCCAATTCACCCCTCCACTTT	CASSYSSTANSPLHF
many	TRBV29-1	TRBD2	TRBJ2-1	TGCAGCGTTGAAGGGGCCACTAGCGGAACCTATAATGAGCAGTTCTTC	CSVEGATSGTYNEQFF
few	TRBV6-2/TRBV6-3	.	TRBJ2-5	TGTGCCAGCGCGTCCTTTCGGGCCTTGGCAGAGACCCAGTACTTC	CASASFRALAETQYF
.	TRBV12-3/TRBV12-4	TRBD1	TRBJ1-1	TGTGCCAGCAGTTTTACAGGGGGGGACACTGAAGCTTTCTTT	CASSFTGGDTEAFF
many	TRBV6-6	.	TRBJ2-7	TGTGCCAGCAGTTACCCGAAGGGGGGCCACTACGAGCAGTACTTC	CASSYPKGGHYEQYF
many	TRBV7-9	.	TRBJ2-3	TGTGCCAGCAGCTTAGACGGCAGGGACCCAGATACGCAGTATTTT	CASSLDGRDPDTQYF
many	TRBV7-2	.	TRBJ2-5	TGTGCCAGCAGCCCCCGTTTAAGGGGGACGCCCCAAGAGACCCAGTACTTC	CASSPRLRGTPQETQYF
.	TRBV11-3	.	TRBJ2-7	TGTGCCAGCAGTTGGAAGTCGGCAACGCCAGGAGCCTACGAGCAGTACTTC	CASSWKSATPGAYEQYF
few	TRBV5-1	.	TRBJ2-5	TGCGCCAGCCAGATTGACACCCAAGAGACCCAGTACTTC	CASQIDTQETQYF
many	TRBV27	.	TRBJ1-6	TGTGCCAGCAGTTTCACCGGGGACTCACCCCTCCACTTT	CASSFTGDSPLHF
few	TRBV18	TRBD1	TRBJ1-5	TGTGCCAGCTCAAGGGGGCAGGATCAGCCCCAGCATTTT	CASSRGQDQPQHF
many	TRBV19	TRBD1	TRBJ2-5	TGTGCCAGTAGTACCCCGGGACAGACACAAGAGACCCAGTACTTC	CASSTPGQTQETQYF
.	TRBV7-2	.	TRBJ1-1	TGTGCCAGCAGCCCCCGCTGGAACACTGAAGCTTTCTTT	CASSPRWNTEAFF
many	TRBV27	TRBD1	TRBJ2-7	TGTGCCAGCAGGACAGGGATGACCTACGAGCAGTACTTC	CASRTGMTYEQYF
many	TRBV5-1	.	TRBJ1-6	TGCGCCAGCAGAAACGACAGGACCTATAATTCACCCCTCCACTTT	CASRNDRTYNSPLHF
few	TRBV24-1	TRBD1	TRBJ1-1	TGTGCCACCAGTGATTTGCTGAGACAGGGGGCGATGGGCACTGAAGCTTTCTTT	CATSDLLRQGAMGTEAFF
many	TRBV2	TRBD1	TRBJ2-1	TGTGCCAGCCTGACCGGGACAGCGTCCCCCCGGGCATACAATGAGCAGTTCTTC	CASLTGTASPRAYNEQFF
many	TRBV18	.	TRBJ2-7	TGTGCCAGCTCACCACCGGGGGCCGGGGCTGGCTACGAGCAGTACTTC	CASSPPGAGAGYEQYF
many	TRBV20-1	.	TRBJ1-4	TGCAGTGCTACGGACACTAGGAAACTGTTTTTT	CSATDTRKLFF
many	TRBV19	.	TRBJ1-1	TGTGCCACCCGAGGGGGGGGCACTGAAGCTTTCTTT	CATRGGGTEAFF
many	TRBV15	.	TRBJ1-2	TGTGCCACCAGCAGAGAGGTGCGGGTCAGCGGTAACTATGGCTACACCTTC	CATSREVRVSGNYGYTF
.	TRBV5-1	.	TRBJ1-6	TGCGCCAGCAGCTTGGGCGGTAGCTCCTATAATTCACCCCTCCACTTT	CASSLGGSSYNSPLHF
.	TRBV30	.	TRBJ2-3	TGTGCCTGGAGAAGAAGGCGGGCCGGGGAATGGAATACGCAGTATTTT	CAWRRRRAGEWNTQYF
many	TRBV2	.	TRBJ2-7	TGTGCCAGCAGTGAAGAAGCCAGGGCCTACGAGCAGTACTTC	CASSEEARAYEQYF
many	TRBV7-6	.	TRBJ1-6	TGTGCCAGCAGCTTATCGGGCAGAGAGCTCGACACGACTAATTCACCCCTCCACTTT	CASSLSGRELDTTNSPLHF
.	TRBV19	.	TRBJ2-3	TGTGCCAGTAGTATAGCGGGCCTAAGCACAGATACGCAGTATTTT	CASSIAGLSTDTQYF
many	TRBV12-3/TRBV12-4	TRBD1	TRBJ2-2	TGTGCCAGCACCGGACAGGTCACCGGGGAGCTGTTTTTT	CASTGQVTGELFF
.	TRBV7-2	.	TRBJ2-1	TGTGCCAGCAGCCCCTTTCTAAAGGAGCAGTTCTTC	CASSPFLKEQFF
many	TRBV20-1	.	TRBJ2-5	TGCAGTGGACGGCAAGAGACCCAGTACTTC	CSGRQETQYF
.	TRBV10-3	TRBD1	TRBJ2-7	TGTGCCATCAGCTACCCTCCGCAGGGGGCGCTCTACGAGCAGTACTTC	CAISYPPQGALYEQYF
few	TRBV5-1	.	TRBJ2-1	TGCGCCAGCAGCGTGGGACGGAGCAATGAGCAGTTCTTC	CASSVGRSNEQFF
.	TRBV11-2	TRBD2	TRBJ2-1	TGTGCCAGCAGCTCAGGGACTAGCGGTACCTCCTACAATGAGCAGTTCTTC	CASSSGTSGTSYNEQFF
many	TRBV5-1	.	TRBJ1-4	TGCGCCAGCAGCTACGGACAGAATGAAAAACTGTTTTTT	CASSYGQNEKLFF
.	TRBV2	.	TRBJ2-7	TGTGCCAGCAGTGTGCCCCCAACCTACGAGCAGTACTTC	CASSVPPTYEQYF
few	TRBV6-1	.	TRBJ2-1	TGTGCCAGCACCCCGGGTCAAGGACGGCGCAATGAGCAGTTCTTC	CASTPGQGRRNEQFF
few	TRBV7-2	TRBD2	TRBJ2-3	TGTGCCAGCAGCTCGGGACTAGCGGGGGCAGATACGCAGTATTTT	CASSSGLAGADTQYF